The source of this TCR beta chain is a study of cytotoxic CD8 clonotypes in ibrutinib-treated CLL. Assay: immunoSEQ multiplex PCR; the TCRdb copy retains only in-frame clones and omits some. The table shows 200,000 to 250,000 clones, with 70% occurring only once. Study results and limitations: Researchers report that baseline clonality outpaced age-matched healthy donors and tracked circulating CD8+ T-cell counts.

Trimming removed 6 bases from V and 10 bases from J; junction bases left unmatched: 6. This CDR3 region has 13 residues. Germline V gene data show CDR1 as SNHLY and CDR2 as FYNNEI. Points on this clone: Antigen specificity is unknown.

Sequencing used PBMCs, obtained after 12 months of ibrutinib treatment. The receptor's source is a human donor with chronic lymphocytic leukemia. The chain has TRBV2 and TRBJ2-3; 11 nucleotides agree with TRBD2. The CDR3 protein is CASRQSSGGSQYF. The CDR3 coding sequence is TGTGCCAGCAGGCAATCTAGCGGGGGGTCGCAGTATTTT.